Each of the 22 T cell receptor beta chains below was sequenced from the same sample in a study of technical replicates of blood from several donors. The table came from immunoSEQ multiplex PCR; TCRdb's copy has only in-frame clones and leaves some out. The sample holds some 76,000 clones; 94% are singletons and the top ten take about 0.4%. The sequenced sample consisted of T cells isolated from PBMCs. The source is a human donor in good health.

The chain is built from TRBV7-6 and TRBJ1-2; tentatively, D is TRBD1 (6 bases). V lost 4 bases and J 7 bases, leaving 16 bases between the germline ends. Germline values: CDR1 SGHVS, CDR2 FNYEAQ. The CDR3 sequence is 14 residues long. The CDR3 region has the DNA TGTGCCAGCAGCTCGATTCAGGGGTATGGTGGCTACACCTTC. This encodes CASSSIQGYGGYTF.

To note about this clone: The junction departs from the called germline gene at one end, perhaps through a read error. The J gene is TRBJ2-7, the V gene TRBV11-2; TRBD2 aligns across 9 bases. CDR1 and CDR2 (germline): SGHAT, FQNNGV. The CDR3 has 15 residues. The CDR3 here is CASSFYGGRAYEQYF. CDR3 bases: TGTGCCAGCAGCTTTTACGGCGGGAGGGCCTATGAGCAGTACTTC.

The chain couples TRBV28 to TRBJ2-3, with TRBD1 as a possible D gene (5 bases). The CDR3 contains 15 residues. The V gene lost 5 bases and the J gene lost 2 bases, with 14 bases spanning the gap. Germline CDR1 reads MDHEN; CDR2 reads SYDVKM. This chain's CDR3 is CASSIRGLNTDTQYF. In DNA, the CDR3 is TGTGCCAGCAGTATTAGGGGCCTTAACACAGATACGCAGTATTTT. The entire variable domain, with the rest obtained from reference TRBV28 and TRBJ2-3, is as follows: DVKVTQSSRYLVKRTGEKVFLECVQDMDHENMFWYRQDPGLGLRLIYFSYDVKMKEKGDIPEGYSVSREKKERFSLILESASTNQTSMYLCASSIRGLNTDTQYFGPGTRLTVL.

The rearrangement joins TRBV10-3 to TRBJ2-3, with TRBD2 matching 8 bases. CDR3 length equals 15 residues. J gave up 3 bases and V 9 bases, and 11 bases lay outside the gene matches. The germline gives CDR1 ENHRY, CDR2 SYGVKD. The CDR3: CAIRGGRTGTDTQYF. CDR3 coding DNA: TGTGCCATACGGGGGGGCCGAACGGGAACAGATACGCAGTATTTT.

This chain joins TRBV19 and TRBJ1-3; TRBD1 is a possible D gene (5 bases). The CDR3 contains 16 residues. Trimming cost V 4 bases and J 0 bases, with 13 bases left between them. CDR1 is LNHDA, CDR2 SQIVND, per germline (reference sequence). The CDR3 sequence: CASSRETVSSGNTIYF. In DNA form, the CDR3 reads TGTGCCAGTAGTAGAGAGACAGTCAGCTCTGGAAACACCATATATTTT.

This chain connects TRBV2 to TRBJ2-6; no clear D. Germline lookup yields CDR1 SNHLY and CDR2 FYNNEI. V dropped 2 bases and J dropped 1 base, with 9 bases sitting between them. The CDR3 runs to 16 residues. CDR3 DNA sequence: TGTGCCAGCAGTGAAATAGTAAGATCTGGGGCCAACGTCCTGACTTTC. Encoded protein: CASSEIVRSGANVLTF.

The chain couples TRBV14 to TRBJ1-1; D call uncertain. The CDR3 is 13 residues long. Germline CDR1 and CDR2: SGHDN and FVKESK. The V gene lost 4 bases and the J gene lost 10 bases, with 16 bases spanning the gap. CDR3 sequence (DNA): TGTGCCAGCAGCCGAGTGCTCTGGTTACGAGCTTTCTTT. Its translation is CASSRVLWLRAFF.

V and J are TRBV5-8 and TRBJ1-1; TRBD1 matches at 9 bases. V lost 0 bases to trimming and J lost 1 base; unmatched junction nucleotides: 1. The CDR3 runs 15 residues. The germline gives CDR1 SGHTS, CDR2 YDEGEE. The CDR3 nucleotides are TGTGCCAGCAGCTTGGGGGACAGGGCGAACACTGAAGCTTTCTTT. Protein sequence: CASSLGDRANTEAFF.

The chain carries TRBV14 and TRBJ1-2; 8 bases map to TRBD1. V gave up 0 bases and J gave up 5 bases; unmatched junction bases: 11. Germline V gene lookup returns CDR1 SGHDN and CDR2 FVKESK. The CDR3 runs 17 residues. The CDR3 region has the DNA TGTGCCAGCAGCCAAGAACTGGACAGGGAGTATGTGTATGGCTACACCTTC. Amino acid sequence: CASSQELDREYVYGYTF.

The chain's CDR3 is CASRRQASTDTQYF. The DNA of the CDR3 is TGTGCCAGCAGACGACAGGCTAGCACAGATACGCAGTATTTT. This chain links TRBV6-5 with TRBJ2-3, with a weak D call TRBD1 (6 bases). This CDR3 spans 14 amino acids. The V end was cut by 6 bases, the J end by 0 bases, with 10 bases between. Germline assignment: CDR1 MNHEY and CDR2 SVGAGI.

V is TRBV5-4 and J is TRBJ2-5; D might be TRBD2 (6 bases). Germline assignment: CDR1 SGHNT and CDR2 YYREEE (reference sequence). This CDR3 is 11 amino acids long. V lost 2 bases, J lost 9 bases, and 8 bases lay in between. The CDR3 DNA reads TGTGCCAGCAGCTTAGGAGGGGCCCAGTACTTC. Translating it yields CASSLGGAQYF.

This clone showed up just once. This chain joins TRBV5-1 and TRBJ1-4, with D unclear. The CDR3 covers 13 residues. Germline V gene lookup returns CDR1 SGHRS and CDR2 YFSETQ. V lost 4 bases and J 8 bases, leaving 12 bases between the germline ends. CDR3 coding DNA: TGCGCCAGCAGCCTCGACCGCGGGGAAAAACTGTTTTTT. It is translated as CASSLDRGEKLFF.

This chain uses TRBV10-3 with TRBJ2-7; TRBD1 aligns across 9 bases. Trimming cost V 10 bases and J 3 bases; bases outside gene matches: 10. The germline V gene encodes CDR1 ENHRY and CDR2 SYGVKD. The length of the CDR3 is 14 residues. DNA of the CDR3: TGTGCCACCGGGGCGGGACAGGGATTCTACGAGCAGTACTTC. Its translation is CATGAGQGFYEQYF.

The rearrangement links TRBV9 to TRBJ2-4; D unresolved. V gave up 0 bases and J gave up 1 base, with 20 bases separating them. The CDR3 runs to 19 residues. Germline loops: CDR1 SGDLS, CDR2 YYNGEE. CDR3 in DNA: TGTGCCAGCAGCGTAGATTTGAGGCTGAGAGAGTTTGCCAAAAACATTCAGTACTTC. This encodes CASSVDLRLREFAKNIQYF. Filled out from reference TRBV9 and TRBJ2-4, the complete variable domain reads DSGVTQTPKHLITATGQRVTLRCSPRSGDLSVYWYQQSLDQGLQFLIQYYNGEERAKGNILERFSAQQFPDLHSELNLSSLELGDSALYFCASSVDLRLREFAKNIQYFGAGTRLSVL.

The J gene is TRBJ2-2, the V gene TRBV7-2; no clear D gene. In germline, CDR1 is SGHTA, CDR2 FQGNSA. Trimming shortened V by 4 bases and J by 0 bases, and 9 bases separated the two germline ends. This CDR3 is built from 15 residues. CDR3 amino acids: CASSSIRANTGELFF. The CDR3 DNA follows: TGTGCCAGCAGCTCCATTAGAGCGAACACCGGGGAGCTGTTTTTT.

The V call is TRBV7-2, the J call TRBJ2-1; TRBD2 matches 14 bases. CDR1 and CDR2 (germline): SGHTA, FQGNSA. V dropped 5 bases and J dropped 9; count of bases not matched to a gene: 6. The CDR3 totals 15 residues. The CDR3 sequence is CASSMTSGRVFEQFF. The CDR3 DNA sequence: TGTGCCAGCAGCATGACTAGCGGGAGGGTCTTTGAGCAGTTCTTC.

The chain couples TRBV5-1 to TRBJ2-3, with 8 positions matching TRBD1. Germline V lookup: CDR1 SGHRS, CDR2 YFSETQ. CDR3 length: 17 residues. The V and J ends lost 0 bases and 8 bases, in that order; junction bases with no gene match: 14. For the CDR3, the DNA is TGCGCCAGCAGCTTGGCCCAGGGGGCTAGGGGGTCAGGTACGCAGTATTTT. Protein: CASSLAQGARGSGTQYF.

This chain connects TRBV6-1 to TRBJ2-7; tentatively, D is TRBD2 (5 bases). The CDR3 consists of 12 residues. Deletions cut 5 bases from V and 7 bases from J, with 12 bases between. Germline-derived CDR1 and CDR2 are MNHNS and SASEGT. As DNA, the CDR3 is TGTGCCAGCAGTAAGACTACGCGGGAGCAGTACTTC. Translated: CASSKTTREQYF.

CDR3 region: CASSSTGSGANVLTF. DNA for the CDR3: TGTGCCAGCAGTTCTACAGGCTCTGGGGCCAACGTCCTGACTTTC. The chain uses TRBV28 and TRBJ2-6; TRBD1 might be the D (5 bases). The CDR3 is made up of 15 amino acids. CDR1 is MDHEN, CDR2 SYDVKM, per germline. V lost 4 bases, J lost 0 bases, and 7 bases lay in between. Combining the CDR3 with reference TRBV28 and TRBJ2-6 gives the whole variable domain DVKVTQSSRYLVKRTGEKVFLECVQDMDHENMFWYRQDPGLGLRLIYFSYDVKMKEKGDIPEGYSVSREKKERFSLILESASTNQTSMYLCASSSTGSGANVLTFGAGSRLTVL.

The V call is TRBV28, the J call TRBJ1-1; 8 bases line up with TRBD1. The CDR3 consists of 14 residues. With V trimmed by 3 bases and J by 3 bases, 3 bases remained unmatched. Germline CDR1 MDHEN, CDR2 SYDVKM. The chain's CDR3 is CASSLGQEDTEAFF. The CDR3 DNA follows: TGTGCCAGCAGTTTGGGACAGGAGGACACTGAAGCTTTCTTT.

This clone was counted once. This chain uses TRBV5-1 with TRBJ1-1, with D possibly TRBD1 on 5 matching bases. Between the trimmed V and J ends, which lost 2 bases and 4 bases, there was a span of 12 bases. The V gene's germline CDR1 is SGHRS and CDR2 YFSETQ. CDR3 length: 14 amino acids. The CDR3 nucleotides are TGCGCCAGCAGCTTTGGGGGGTCTGGCACTGAAGCTTTCTTT. Translating it yields CASSFGGSGTEAFF.

This sequence joins TRBV30 and TRBJ2-7; 7 bases align to TRBD1. Germline V lookup: CDR1 GTSNPN, CDR2 SVGIG (reference sequence). V trimming: 3 bases; J trimming: 2 bases; junction bases outside the gene matches: 7. The CDR3 spans 14 residues. CDR3: CAWRRDSQTYEQYF. The CDR3 DNA reads as TGTGCCTGGAGGAGGGACAGCCAGACCTACGAGCAGTACTTC.